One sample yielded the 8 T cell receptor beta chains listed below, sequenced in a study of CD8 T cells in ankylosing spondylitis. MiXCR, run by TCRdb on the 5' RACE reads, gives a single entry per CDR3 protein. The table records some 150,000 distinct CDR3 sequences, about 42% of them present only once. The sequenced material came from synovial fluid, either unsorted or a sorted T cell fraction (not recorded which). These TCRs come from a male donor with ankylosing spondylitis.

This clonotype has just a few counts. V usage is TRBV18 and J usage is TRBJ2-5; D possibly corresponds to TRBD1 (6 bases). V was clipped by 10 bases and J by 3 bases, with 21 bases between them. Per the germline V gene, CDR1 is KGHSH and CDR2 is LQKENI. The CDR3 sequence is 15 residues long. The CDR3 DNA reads TGTGCCAACTCCGTCCGGGACACTCCGAAAGAGACCCAGTACTTC. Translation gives CANSVRDTPKETQYF.

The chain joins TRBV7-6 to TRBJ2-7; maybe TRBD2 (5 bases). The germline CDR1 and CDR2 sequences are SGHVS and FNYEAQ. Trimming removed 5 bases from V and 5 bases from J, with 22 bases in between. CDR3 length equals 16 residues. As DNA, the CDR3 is TGTGCCAGCAGCAACCTTGACACTAGACTTCCTAACGAGCAGTACTTC. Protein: CASSNLDTRLPNEQYF.

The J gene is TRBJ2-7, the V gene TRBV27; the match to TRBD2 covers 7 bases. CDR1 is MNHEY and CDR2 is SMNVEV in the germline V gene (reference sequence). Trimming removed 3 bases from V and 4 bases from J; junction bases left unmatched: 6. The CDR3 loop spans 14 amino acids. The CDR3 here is CASSFSGGIYEQYF. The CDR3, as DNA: TGTGCCAGCAGTTTTTCCGGGGGGATTTACGAGCAGTACTTC.

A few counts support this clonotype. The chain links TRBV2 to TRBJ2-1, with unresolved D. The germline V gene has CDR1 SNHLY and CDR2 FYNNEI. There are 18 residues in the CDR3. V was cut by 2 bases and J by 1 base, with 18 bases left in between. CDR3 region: CASSETPLRAGSYNEQFF. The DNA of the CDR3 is TGTGCCAGCAGTGAAACCCCCCTAAGGGCCGGGTCCTACAATGAGCAGTTCTTC.

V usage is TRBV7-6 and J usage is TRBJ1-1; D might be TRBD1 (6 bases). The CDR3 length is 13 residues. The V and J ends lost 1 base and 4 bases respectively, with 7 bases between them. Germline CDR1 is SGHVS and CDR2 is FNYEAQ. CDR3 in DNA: TGTGCCAGCAGCTTAGGGACAGCCACTGAAGCTTTCTTT. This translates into CASSLGTATEAFF. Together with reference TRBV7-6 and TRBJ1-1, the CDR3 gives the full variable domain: GAGVSQSPRYKVTKRGQDVALRCDPISGHVSLYWYRQALGQGPEFLTYFNYEAQQDKSGLPNDRFSAERPEGSISTLTIQRTEQRDSAMYRCASSLGTATEAFFGQGTRLTVV.

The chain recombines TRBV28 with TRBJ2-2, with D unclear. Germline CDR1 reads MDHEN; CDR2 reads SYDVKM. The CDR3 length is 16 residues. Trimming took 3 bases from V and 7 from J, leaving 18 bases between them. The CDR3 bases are TGTGCCAGCAGTTTTCGTGTATCTTGGGCGTTCGGGGAGCTGTTTTTT. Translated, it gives CASSFRVSWAFGELFF.

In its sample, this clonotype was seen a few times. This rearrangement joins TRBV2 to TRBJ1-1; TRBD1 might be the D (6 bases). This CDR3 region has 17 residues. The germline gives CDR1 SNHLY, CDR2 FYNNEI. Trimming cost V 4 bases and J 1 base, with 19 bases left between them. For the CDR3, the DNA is TGTGCCAGCAGTGTGGGGGCGGCAATTTACTCGAACACTGAAGCTTTCTTT. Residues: CASSVGAAIYSNTEAFF.

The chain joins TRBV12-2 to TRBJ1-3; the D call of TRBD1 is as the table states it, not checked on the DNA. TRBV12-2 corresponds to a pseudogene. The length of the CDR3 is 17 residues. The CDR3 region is CASRYRGRGAPGNTIYF. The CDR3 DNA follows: TGTGCAAGTCGCTACCGTGGCAGGGGGGCGCCTGGAAACACCATATATTTT.